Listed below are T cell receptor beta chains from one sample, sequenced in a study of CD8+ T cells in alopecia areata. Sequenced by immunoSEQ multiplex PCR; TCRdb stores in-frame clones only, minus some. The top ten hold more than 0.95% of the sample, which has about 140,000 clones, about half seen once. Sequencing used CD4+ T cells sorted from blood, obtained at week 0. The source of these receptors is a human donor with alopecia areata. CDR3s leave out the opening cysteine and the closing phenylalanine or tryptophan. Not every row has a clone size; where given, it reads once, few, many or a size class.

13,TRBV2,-,ASTESAASSYEQY
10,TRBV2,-,ASSAVGNTIY
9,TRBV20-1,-,SARVTETQY
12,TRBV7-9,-,ASSPGDILEEQF
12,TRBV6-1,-,ASSALTGKGGYT
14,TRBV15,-,ATSRDYGGRSDTQY
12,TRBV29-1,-,SVPISGGAGGYT
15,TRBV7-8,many,ASSLRVAEYSYNEQF
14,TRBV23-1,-,ASSQDKKDRIEKLF
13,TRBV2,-,ASQLAAANTGELF
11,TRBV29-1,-,SVEGKGTDTQY
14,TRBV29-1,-,SVEGAQAGNTDTQY
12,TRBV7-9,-,ASSLASLASEQY